This T cell receptor beta chain was obtained from a study of blood T cell repertoires in COVID-19. Study processing details: Using reference gene primer amplification, nucleated cell counts were estimated. Clones were sequenced by immunoSEQ multiplex PCR, and TCRdb holds only the in-frame ones, with some missing. V, J and clone size reflect that table, while D and trimming were determined from the DNA. Among around 310,000 clones listed, approximately 89% were seen once. V was clipped by 3 bases and J by 4 bases, with 13 bases between them. CDR1 and CDR2 from the germline V gene are SNHLY and FYNNEI. The CDR3 contains 15 residues.

The receptor was isolated from a man aged 25 to 45 who had recovered from COVID-19. The chain joins TRBV2 to TRBJ1-3; maybe TRBD1 (5 bases). Material: PBMCs or T cells enriched from blood (not recorded which). The CDR3 DNA is TGTGCCAGCAGTGACCGCGGGGGTTCAGGAAACACCATATATTTT. Translation gives CASSDRGGSGNTIYF. Looking up the rest from reference TRBV2 and TRBJ1-3 gives the full variable domain: EPEVTQTPSHQVTQMGQEVILRCVPISNHLYFYWYRQILGQKVEFLVSFYNNEISEKSEIFDDQFSVERPDGSNFTLKIRSTKLEDSAMYFCASSDRGGSGNTIYFGEGSWLTVV.